This T cell receptor beta chain comes out of a study of T cells in Graves' hyperthyroidism and ophthalmopathy. This clonotype was counted between two and nine times. Its target is unknown. The study's findings and limits: Ophthalmopathy cases were set apart from stable hyperthyroidism by a 13 V-J model.

Trimming cost V 6 bases and J 5 bases; bases outside gene matches: 13. This CDR3 region has 15 residues. Germline V lookup: CDR1 DFQATT, CDR2 SNEGSKA (reference sequence). Amplified TCR beta CDR3 regions came from RNA transcripts. HTBI primers drove first-round RT-PCR of the TCR CDR3. Each CDR3 protein is one row after TCRdb ran MiXCR on the multiplex PCR reads. The sample records 300,000 to 450,000 distinct CDR3 sequences, roughly 25% being singletons. The chain employs TRBV20-1 and TRBJ2-3; 8 positions agree with TRBD1. Material for sequencing was blood. The TCR comes from a middle-aged man with Graves' hyperthyroidism. The DNA for the CDR3 is TGCAGTGCCACTGGGCGGACAGGGATGGTAGATACGCAGTATTTT. Translation gives CSATGRTGMVDTQYF.